One and the same sample provided the 15 T cell receptor beta chains below, sequenced in a study of cytomegalovirus exposure and HLA in healthy donors. Primers for the PCR totalled 60 Vbeta and 13 Jbeta. Generated by immunoSEQ multiplex PCR, the TCRdb table keeps only in-frame clones and is missing some. Of under 250,000 clones listed, 60% to 80% are singletons. Sequenced input: PBMCs. The receptor source for this set is a male donor in good health and CMV-seronegative.

The rearrangement uses TRBV5-6 and TRBJ2-7; D ambiguous. Trimming removed 4 bases at V and 3 bases at J, with 5 bases between. This CDR3 is 11 amino acids long. Germline V CDR1 and CDR2: SGHDT, YYEEEE. The CDR3 coding sequence is TGTGCCAGCAGCCCCTGCTACGAGCAGTACTTC. Protein sequence: CASSPCYEQYF.

This clone occurred a few times. The CDR3, as DNA: TGTGCCAGCATTCTAGCGGGATCAACCTACGAGCAGTACTTC. As protein: CASILAGSTYEQYF. V and J are TRBV5-6 and TRBJ2-7, with 9 positions matching TRBD2. V was clipped by 6 bases and J by 2 bases; unmatched bases: 6. The CDR3 consists of 14 residues. The germline V gene has CDR1 SGHDT and CDR2 YYEEEE.

The chain couples TRBV7-9 to TRBJ2-7; perhaps TRBD1 as D (6 bases). The CDR3 covers 14 residues. The germline CDR1 and CDR2 sequences are SEHNR and FQNEAQ (reference sequence). Trimming pared 1 base from V and 4 bases from J, leaving 11 bases between. In DNA form, the CDR3 reads TGTGCCAGCAGCTTAGATACAGGGTGGTACGAGCAGTACTTC. Protein product: CASSLDTGWYEQYF.

This clone was counted between two and nine times. V and J are TRBV11-2 and TRBJ1-6; unclear D gene. With 4 bases removed from V and 1 base from J, the gap between germline ends came to 8 bases. Germline CDR1 and CDR2: SGHAT and FQNNGV. This CDR3 has 15 amino acids. CDR3 nucleotide sequence: TGTGCCAGCAGCTCCGGAGGGTCCTATAATTCACCCCTCCACTTT. Residues: CASSSGGSYNSPLHF.

The chain recombines TRBV15 with TRBJ1-2; D uncertain. V shed 0 bases and J shed 8 bases, with 16 bases lying between them. The CDR3 runs 15 residues. CDR1 is LNHNV, CDR2 YYDKDF, per germline (reference sequence). CDR3 in amino acids: CATSRDKARGKGYTF. The CDR3 DNA is TGTGCCACCAGCAGAGATAAGGCACGAGGGAAAGGCTACACCTTC.

The chain joins TRBV7-6 to TRBJ2-3; TRBD2 matches 14 bases. The CDR3 contains 16 residues. J was trimmed by 6 bases and V by 5 bases; bases with no gene match: 7. Germline values: CDR1 SGHVS, CDR2 FNYEAQ. The CDR3 spells CASSPGTSGRPDTQYF. In DNA form, the CDR3 reads TGTGCCAGCAGCCCGGGGACTAGCGGGAGACCTGATACGCAGTATTTT.

The rearrangement uses TRBV4-3 and TRBJ1-4; 7 nucleotides match TRBD1. Germline lookup yields CDR1 LGHNA and CDR2 YSLEER. The length of the CDR3 is 15 residues. The trim removed 4 bases at V and 6 bases at J, leaving 8 bases unmatched. The DNA of the CDR3 is TGCGCCAGCAGCCGAGGGGGCAGGACGGATGAAAAACTGTTTTTT. Translating it yields CASSRGGRTDEKLFF.

The chain combines TRBV4-1 with TRBJ1-5; 8 nucleotides line up with TRBD1. The germline V gene has CDR1 MGHRA and CDR2 YSYEKL. The V and J ends lost 0 bases and 5 bases, in that order; junction bases with no gene match: 3. CDR3 length: 15 residues. CDR3 protein: CASSQETGGDQPQHF. CDR3 bases: TGCGCCAGCAGCCAAGAAACAGGGGGGGATCAGCCCCAGCATTTT.

The rearrangement joins TRBV5-4 to TRBJ1-1; tentative D call: TRBD1 (5 bases). Trimming removed 6 bases from V and 4 bases from J, with 10 bases in between. The CDR3 is 12 amino acids. Germline V CDR1 and CDR2: SGHNT, YYREEE (reference sequence). This CDR3 is CASTWQGTEAFF. For the CDR3, the DNA is TGTGCCAGCACTTGGCAGGGCACTGAAGCTTTCTTT.

The CDR3 here is CATGLAGGEQYF. The CDR3 DNA follows: TGTGCCACGGGACTAGCGGGAGGTGAGCAGTACTTC. This sequence joins TRBV6-1 and TRBJ2-7, with 15 bases lining up with TRBD2. With 10 bases clipped from V and 7 bases from J, the junction kept 2 bases outside the gene matches. The CDR3 spans 12 residues. The germline gives CDR1 MNHNS, CDR2 SASEGT.

Of note for this clone: Germline is not matched at one junction end, which may reflect a read error. This chain connects TRBV9 to TRBJ2-7, with D possibly TRBD2 on 7 matching bases. The CDR3 extends over 15 amino acids. Germline CDR1 is SGDLS and CDR2 is YYNGEE. CDR3 DNA sequence: TGTGCCGGCAGCGTAGGAGGAGGGGGGGCCTACGAGCAGTACTTC. Translation: CAGSVGGGGAYEQYF.

V usage is TRBV11-2 and J usage is TRBJ1-1; D not certain. The germline CDR1 and CDR2 sequences are SGHAT and FQNNGV. Trimming removed 1 base at V and 5 bases at J, with 5 bases between. The CDR3 has 12 residues. CDR3 amino acids: CASSLARTEAFF. CDR3 nucleotides: TGTGCCAGCAGCTTAGCGCGAACTGAAGCTTTCTTT. The whole variable domain, filled in from reference TRBV11-2 and TRBJ1-1, reads EAGVAQSPRYKIIEKRQSVAFWCNPISGHATLYWYQQILGQGPKLLIQFQNNGVVDDSQLPKDRFSAERLKGVDSTLKIQPAKLEDSAVYLCASSLARTEAFFGQGTRLTVV.

The rearrangement uses TRBV27 and TRBJ2-5, with 7 bases fitting TRBD1. J was trimmed by 3 bases and V by 5 bases; bases with no gene match: 6. This CDR3 spans 14 amino acids. From germline, CDR1 is MNHEY and CDR2 SMNVEV (reference sequence). DNA of the CDR3: TGTGCCAGCAGTCCCTCGGGGACAGAAGAGACCCAGTACTTC. This codes for CASSPSGTEETQYF.

The chain employs TRBV9 and TRBJ1-1; D is perhaps TRBD1 (6 bases). Germline CDR1 is SGDLS and CDR2 is YYNGEE. Trimming removed 0 bases at V and 7 bases at J, with 19 bases between. The CDR3 spans 16 residues. Written as DNA, the CDR3 is TGTGCCAGCAGCGTAGGTTGGAGGGGGGGCCTAGATGAAGCTTTCTTT. It yields the protein CASSVGWRGGLDEAFF.

This chain connects TRBV5-5 to TRBJ2-7; 10 nucleotides align to TRBD1. Germline loops: CDR1 SGHKS, CDR2 YYEKEE (reference sequence). Unmatched junction bases numbered 1, after V lost 2 bases and J lost 2 bases. The CDR3 has 14 residues. The CDR3 coding sequence is TGTGCCAGCAGCTTTGGGACAGGGGCCTACGAGCAGTACTTC. This encodes CASSFGTGAYEQYF.